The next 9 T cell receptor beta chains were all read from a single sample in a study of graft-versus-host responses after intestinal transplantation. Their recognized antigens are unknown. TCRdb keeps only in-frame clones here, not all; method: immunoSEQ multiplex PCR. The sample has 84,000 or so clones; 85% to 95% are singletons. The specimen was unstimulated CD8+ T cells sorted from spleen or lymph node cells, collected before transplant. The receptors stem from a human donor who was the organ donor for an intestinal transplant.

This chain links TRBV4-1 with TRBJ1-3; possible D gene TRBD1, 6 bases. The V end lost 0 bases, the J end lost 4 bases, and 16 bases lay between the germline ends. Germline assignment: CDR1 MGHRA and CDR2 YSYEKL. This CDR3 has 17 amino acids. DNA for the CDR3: TGCGCCAGCAGCCAAGATATGGGGGGGCTGCAGGGAAACACCATATATTTT. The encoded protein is CASSQDMGGLQGNTIYF.

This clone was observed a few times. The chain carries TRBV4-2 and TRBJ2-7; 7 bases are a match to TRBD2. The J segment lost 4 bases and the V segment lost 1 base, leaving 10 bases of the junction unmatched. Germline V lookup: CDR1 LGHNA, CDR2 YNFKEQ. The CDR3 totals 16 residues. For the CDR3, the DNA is TGTGCCAGCAGCCAAGGTTCAACGGGAGGCTGGTACGAGCAGTACTTC. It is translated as CASSQGSTGGWYEQYF.

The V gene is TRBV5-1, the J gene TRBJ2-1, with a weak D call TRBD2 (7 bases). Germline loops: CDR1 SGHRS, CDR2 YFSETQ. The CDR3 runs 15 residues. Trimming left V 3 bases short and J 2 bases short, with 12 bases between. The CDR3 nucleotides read TGCGCCAGCAGCTGGGGGGGGGACACCTACAATGAGCAGTTCTTC. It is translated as CASSWGGDTYNEQFF.

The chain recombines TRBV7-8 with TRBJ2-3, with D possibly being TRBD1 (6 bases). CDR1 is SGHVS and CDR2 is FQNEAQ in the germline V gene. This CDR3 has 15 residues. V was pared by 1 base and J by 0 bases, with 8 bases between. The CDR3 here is CASSLGTASTDTQYF. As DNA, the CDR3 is TGTGCCAGCAGCTTAGGGACAGCGAGCACAGATACGCAGTATTTT.

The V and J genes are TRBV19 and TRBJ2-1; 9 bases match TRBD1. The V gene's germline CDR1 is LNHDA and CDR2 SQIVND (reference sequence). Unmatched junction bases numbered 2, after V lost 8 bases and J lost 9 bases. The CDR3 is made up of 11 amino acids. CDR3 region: CASAGQGEQFF. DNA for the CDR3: TGTGCCAGTGCGGGACAGGGTGAGCAGTTCTTC.

For the CDR3, the DNA is TGTGCCAGCAGCTTTTTCCCAGGGGGCACAGATACGCAGTATTTT. This gives the protein CASSFFPGGTDTQYF. The V call is TRBV5-8, the J call TRBJ2-3; tentatively, D is TRBD1 (6 bases). There are 15 residues in the CDR3. Trimming took 2 bases from V and 1 from J, leaving 11 bases between them. CDR1 and CDR2 (germline): SGHTS, YDEGEE.

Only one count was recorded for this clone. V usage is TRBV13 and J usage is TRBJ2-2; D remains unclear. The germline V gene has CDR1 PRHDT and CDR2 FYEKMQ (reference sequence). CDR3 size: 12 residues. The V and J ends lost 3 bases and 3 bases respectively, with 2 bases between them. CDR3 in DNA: TGTGCCAGCAGCTTCGACACCGGGGAGCTGTTTTTT. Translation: CASSFDTGELFF.

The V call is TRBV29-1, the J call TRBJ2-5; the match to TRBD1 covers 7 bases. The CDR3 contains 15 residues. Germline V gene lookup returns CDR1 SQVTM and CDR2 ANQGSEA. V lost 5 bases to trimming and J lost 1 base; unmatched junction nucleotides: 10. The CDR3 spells CSVIKNGQVQETQYF. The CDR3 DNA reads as TGCAGCGTTATAAAAAACGGACAGGTCCAAGAGACCCAGTACTTC.

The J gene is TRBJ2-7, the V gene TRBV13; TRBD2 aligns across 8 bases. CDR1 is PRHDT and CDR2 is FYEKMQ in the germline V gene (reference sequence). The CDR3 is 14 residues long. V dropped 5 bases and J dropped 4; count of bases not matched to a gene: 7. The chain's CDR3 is CASSRSGSQYEQYF. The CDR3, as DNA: TGTGCCAGCAGCCGCAGCGGGAGCCAGTACGAGCAGTACTTC.